A single sample is the source of the 32 T cell receptor beta chains below, sequenced in a study of neoadjuvant anti-PD-1 for oral cavity cancer. The data were produced by immunoSEQ multiplex PCR, yet TCRdb's version contains in-frame clones alone and is incomplete. This sample has about 14,000 clones, with about three quarters found just once. Time point meaning: after neoadjuvant nivolumab, at surgical resection. Here the sequenced sample was PBMCs, taken after nivolumab (anti-PD-1) treatment. These TCRs come from a person aged 35-80 years with oral cavity squamous cell carcinoma.

This clone has just one count. This CDR3 is CASSLLTSGSYNEQFF. The DNA of the CDR3 is TGTGCCAGCAGCCTCCTGACTAGCGGATCCTACAATGAGCAGTTCTTC. This chain links TRBV14 with TRBJ2-1; TRBD2 matches 9 bases. This CDR3 is built from 16 residues. From germline, CDR1 is SGHDN and CDR2 FVKESK. The junction had 5 bases not matched to a gene; V was cut back by 4 bases and J by 1 base.

This CDR3 reads CASSLGTSSNQPQHF. DNA for the CDR3: TGTGCCAGCAGTTTAGGGACGTCTAGCAATCAGCCCCAGCATTTT. The chain uses TRBV28 and TRBJ1-5; D might be TRBD1 (5 bases). The CDR3 length is 15 residues. V shed 2 bases and J shed 0 bases, with 8 bases lying between them. CDR1 and CDR2 from the germline V gene are MDHEN and SYDVKM. Based on the CDR3 plus reference TRBV28 and TRBJ1-5, the full variable domain is DVKVTQSSRYLVKRTGEKVFLECVQDMDHENMFWYRQDPGLGLRLIYFSYDVKMKEKGDIPEGYSVSREKKERFSLILESASTNQTSMYLCASSLGTSSNQPQHFGDGTRLSIL.

This rearrangement joins TRBV9 to TRBJ1-4; D not certain. The V gene lost 0 bases and the J gene lost 6 bases, with 12 bases spanning the gap. The CDR3 contains 15 residues. Germline CDR1 reads SGDLS; CDR2 reads YYNGEE. DNA for the CDR3: TGTGCCAGCAGCGTAGGCCCCGGGATGGATGAAAAACTGTTTTTT. Translated, it gives CASSVGPGMDEKLFF. The full variable domain, in which reference TRBV9 and TRBJ1-4 provide the parts outside the CDR3, is DSGVTQTPKHLITATGQRVTLRCSPRSGDLSVYWYQQSLDQGLQFLIQYYNGEERAKGNILERFSAQQFPDLHSELNLSSLELGDSALYFCASSVGPGMDEKLFFGSGTQLSVL.

This chain links TRBV13 with TRBJ1-2; unclear D gene. The length of the CDR3 is 13 residues. V was pared by 0 bases and J by 6 bases, with 8 bases between. Per germline, CDR1 PRHDT and CDR2 FYEKMQ (reference sequence). This CDR3 is CASSLGAVHGYTF. CDR3 coding DNA: TGTGCCAGCAGCTTAGGAGCAGTTCATGGCTACACCTTC.

The V gene is TRBV9, the J gene TRBJ2-2, with D perhaps assigned TRBD1 or TRBD2 (5 bases each). The CDR3 is 15 residues long. With 1 base removed from V and 7 bases from J, the gap between germline ends came to 14 bases. Looked up from germline, CDR1 is SGDLS and CDR2 is YYNGEE. The DNA for the CDR3 is TGTGCCAGCAGCGTATGGCCCGGGGCGAACGGGGAGCTGTTTTTT. Its protein product is CASSVWPGANGELFF.

This rearrangement joins TRBV4-1 to TRBJ2-1, with 12 bases identical to TRBD2. V was clipped by 1 base and J by 4 bases; unmatched bases: 2. The CDR3 contains 16 residues. Germline CDR1 and CDR2: MGHRA and YSYEKL. DNA for the CDR3: TGCGCCAGCAGCCAAGGGACTAGCGGGGCTTACAATGAGCAGTTCTTC. It yields the protein CASSQGTSGAYNEQFF.

The chain couples TRBV11-2 to TRBJ1-1; unclear D gene. This CDR3 is 15 amino acids long. Germline V gene data show CDR1 as SGHAT and CDR2 as FQNNGV. With 0 bases removed from V and 4 bases from J, the gap between germline ends came to 12 bases. CDR3 bases: TGTGCCAGCAGCTTAGACGCGTCCCTCGGCACTGAAGCTTTCTTT. Encoded protein: CASSLDASLGTEAFF. The variable domain in full, completed from reference TRBV11-2 and TRBJ1-1, reads EAGVAQSPRYKIIEKRQSVAFWCNPISGHATLYWYQQILGQGPKLLIQFQNNGVVDDSQLPKDRFSAERLKGVDSTLKIQPAKLEDSAVYLCASSLDASLGTEAFFGQGTRLTVV.

This chain links TRBV20-1 with TRBJ2-2; D uncertain. The germline V gene encodes CDR1 DFQATT and CDR2 SNEGSKA (reference sequence). Trimming took 5 bases from V and 7 from J, leaving 5 bases between them. The CDR3 covers 10 residues. CDR3 coding DNA: TGCAGTGCTCTGGACGGGGAGCTGTTTTTT. Translating it yields CSALDGELFF.

V is TRBV5-1 and J is TRBJ2-7, with D possibly TRBD2 on 5 matching bases. The CDR3 is made up of 12 amino acids. Germline V gives CDR1 SGHRS, CDR2 YFSETQ. Trimming removed 0 bases from V and 4 bases from J, with 5 bases in between. The CDR3 coding sequence is TGCGCCAGCAGCTTGGGAGGGTACGAGCAGTACTTC. This encodes CASSLGGYEQYF.

V is TRBV10-2 and J is TRBJ2-1; 7 bases map to TRBD1. CDR1 is WSHSY, CDR2 SAAADI, per germline. This CDR3 has 18 amino acids. V shed 3 bases, J shed 0 bases, and the junction held 11 bases outside the gene matches. CDR3 residues: CASSEDRVGPSSYNEQFF. The CDR3 DNA follows: TGCGCCAGCAGTGAAGACAGGGTGGGGCCTAGCTCCTACAATGAGCAGTTCTTC.

V usage is TRBV11-3 and J usage is TRBJ2-3; unclear D gene. V lost 1 base and J lost 2, with 10 bases in between. In germline, CDR1 is SGHNT, CDR2 YENEEA. The CDR3 is 15 residues long. The CDR3 here is CASSLAATPTDTQYF. DNA for the CDR3: TGTGCCAGCAGCTTAGCAGCCACCCCCACAGATACGCAGTATTTT.

The chain joins TRBV6-1 to TRBJ2-2; maybe TRBD2 (5 bases). The CDR3 loop spans 15 amino acids. Germline V gene lookup returns CDR1 MNHNS and CDR2 SASEGT. With 7 bases removed from V and 2 bases from J, the gap between germline ends came to 14 bases. CDR3 nucleotide sequence: TGTGCCAGCATCCCAAGCGGAGGTAACACCGGGGAGCTGTTTTTT. It yields the protein CASIPSGGNTGELFF.

The chain combines TRBV2 with TRBJ2-5; D is unresolved. Trimming stripped 4 bases from V and 5 bases from J, with 5 bases between. Germline CDR1 reads SNHLY; CDR2 reads FYNNEI. This CDR3 is 11 amino acids long. For the CDR3, the DNA is TGTGCCAGCAGTGGATTCGAGACCCAGTACTTC. This translates into CASSGFETQYF.

The chain carries TRBV9 and TRBJ2-7; 7 positions match TRBD1. The V gene's germline CDR1 is SGDLS and CDR2 YYNGEE. J gave up 2 bases and V 3 bases, and 8 bases lay outside the gene matches. The CDR3 is 15 amino acids. The CDR3 DNA is TGTGCCAGCAGCGCATCTACCGGGACAGCCTACGAGCAGTACTTC. Translated: CASSASTGTAYEQYF.

This clone was detected once. V usage is TRBV5-1 and J usage is TRBJ2-7; 7 nucleotides line up with TRBD1. Unmatched junction bases numbered 15, after V lost 0 bases and J lost 3 bases. This CDR3 spans 18 amino acids. Per germline, CDR1 SGHRS and CDR2 YFSETQ. The CDR3: CASSLVGGTAAELYEQYF. DNA of the CDR3: TGCGCCAGCAGCTTGGTAGGTGGGACAGCGGCCGAACTCTACGAGCAGTACTTC.

The CDR3 sequence: CASSVGFGGLTQETQYF. The CDR3 nucleotides read TGTGCCAGCAGCGTAGGATTCGGGGGACTAACCCAAGAGACCCAGTACTTC. The chain is built from TRBV9 and TRBJ2-5; 7 bases match TRBD2. The junction had 9 bases not matched to a gene; V was cut back by 0 bases and J by 1 base. The CDR3 is made up of 17 amino acids. In germline, CDR1 is SGDLS, CDR2 YYNGEE.

This chain uses TRBV19 with TRBJ2-1, with TRBD1 as a possible D gene (6 bases). The CDR3 runs 13 residues. The V and J ends lost 4 bases and 12 bases respectively, with 16 bases between them. Germline CDR1 reads LNHDA; CDR2 reads SQIVND (reference sequence). CDR3 sequence: CASSTQGPLRQFF. The CDR3 DNA reads as TGTGCCAGTAGTACCCAGGGGCCGCTCAGGCAGTTCTTC.

The genes are TRBV30 and TRBJ2-2; D call uncertain. The CDR3 is 16 amino acids. V lost 3 bases and J 2 bases, leaving 16 bases between the germline ends. In germline, CDR1 is GTSNPN, CDR2 SVGIG (reference sequence). CDR3 sequence reads: CAWRSRTAPNTGELFF. The CDR3 DNA follows: TGTGCCTGGAGGAGTCGAACGGCCCCTAACACCGGGGAGCTGTTTTTT.

The chain is built from TRBV5-1 and TRBJ1-2, with a possible D match to TRBD1 (5 bases). The CDR3 runs to 13 residues. Deletions cut 4 bases from V and 1 base from J, with 8 bases between. The germline V gene encodes CDR1 SGHRS and CDR2 YFSETQ. This CDR3 reads CASSAGHNYGYTF. For the CDR3, the DNA is TGCGCCAGCAGCGCAGGACATAACTATGGCTACACCTTC.

This clone was counted a single time. This chain links TRBV10-3 with TRBJ1-2; D is uncertain. Trimming pared 4 bases from V and 6 bases from J, leaving 12 bases between. CDR1 and CDR2 from the germline V gene are ENHRY and SYGVKD. This CDR3 is 13 amino acids long. Here the CDR3 reads CAISGGTSDGYTF. The CDR3 DNA is TGTGCCATCAGTGGCGGCACTTCGGATGGCTACACCTTC.

This chain uses TRBV27 with TRBJ2-2; no reliable D call. The V end was cut by 0 bases, the J end by 2 bases, with 16 bases between. Germline CDR1 MNHEY, CDR2 SMNVEV (reference sequence). The CDR3 sequence is 18 residues long. The CDR3 here is CASSLSGRIPSNTGELFF. The CDR3 bases are TGTGCCAGCAGTTTATCCGGTCGAATCCCTTCTAACACCGGGGAGCTGTTTTTT.

The V call is TRBV18, the J call TRBJ1-1; 12 positions agree with TRBD1. V was clipped by 3 bases and J by 0 bases; unmatched bases: 2. This CDR3 has 16 amino acids. From germline, CDR1 is KGHSH and CDR2 LQKENI. CDR3 amino acids: CASSPGTGGMNTEAFF. As DNA, the CDR3 is TGTGCCAGCTCACCCGGGACAGGGGGCATGAACACTGAAGCTTTCTTT.

The chain carries TRBV6-5 and TRBJ2-2; D perhaps matches TRBD2 (5 bases). CDR3 size: 15 residues. V shed 8 bases and J shed 4 bases, with 17 bases lying between them. The germline gives CDR1 MNHEY, CDR2 SVGAGI. This CDR3 is CASSPGNEGTGELFF. Written as DNA, the CDR3 is TGTGCCAGCTCGCCTGGTAACGAGGGCACCGGGGAGCTGTTTTTT.

This rearrangement joins TRBV30 to TRBJ2-5; 14 bases line up with TRBD2. The length of the CDR3 is 15 residues. Germline V gene lookup returns CDR1 GTSNPN and CDR2 SVGIG (reference sequence). J lost 5 bases, V lost 1 base, and 3 bases had no gene match. CDR3 residues: CAWSGLAGGGETQYF. The CDR3 nucleotides read TGTGCCTGGAGTGGACTAGCGGGAGGGGGTGAGACCCAGTACTTC.

V usage is TRBV2 and J usage is TRBJ1-4; perhaps TRBD1 as D (6 bases). Between the trimmed V and J ends, which lost 6 bases and 16 bases, there was a span of 15 bases. Germline V gene data show CDR1 as SNHLY and CDR2 as FYNNEI. CDR3 length: 11 amino acids. CDR3 sequence (DNA): TGTGCCAGCAGGGGGGGCCCGGCCCGGTTTTTT. Its translation is CASRGGPARFF.

The gene calls are TRBV10-3 and TRBJ1-4; the D gene is possibly TRBD1 (5 bases). The CDR3 has 12 amino acids. Trimming shortened V by 4 bases and J by 12 bases, and 12 bases separated the two germline ends. The germline V gene encodes CDR1 ENHRY and CDR2 SYGVKD. DNA of the CDR3: TGTGCCATCAGTGGGGGACCGGGGGAACTGTTTTTT. Its protein is CAISGGPGELFF.

This clone was observed once. CDR3 sequence (DNA): TGCGCCAGCAGCTTGGCCGAGGGACTCTACAATGAGCAGTTCTTC. Translating gives CASSLAEGLYNEQFF. The genes are TRBV5-1 and TRBJ2-1; TRBD2 is a possible D gene (6 bases). This CDR3 is 15 amino acids long. Trimming removed 0 bases at V and 3 bases at J, with 10 bases between. Germline V gene lookup returns CDR1 SGHRS and CDR2 YFSETQ.

The chain employs TRBV11-3 and TRBJ2-3, with 7 bases fitting TRBD1. Trimming cost V 5 bases and J 3 bases; bases outside gene matches: 2. This CDR3 has 13 amino acids. In germline, CDR1 is SGHNT, CDR2 YENEEA. The CDR3 DNA follows: TGTGCCAGCAGCGAACAGGGGACAGATACGCAGTATTTT. Protein sequence: CASSEQGTDTQYF.

The chain combines TRBV6-5 with TRBJ1-2, with 7 bases fitting TRBD1. CDR3 length: 15 residues. The ends lost 5 bases at V and 7 bases at J; junction bases unmatched: 13. Per germline, CDR1 MNHEY and CDR2 SVGAGI. Here the CDR3 DNA reads TGTGCCAGCAGTATGAAAGACAGGGCCGTTTCTGGCTACACCTTC. Residues: CASSMKDRAVSGYTF.

The gene calls are TRBV6-4 and TRBJ2-1, with TRBD2 matching 13 bases. Germline V lookup: CDR1 MRHNA, CDR2 SNTAGT. The V segment lost 3 bases and the J segment 7 bases; nucleotides outside the gene matches: 0. This CDR3 is 14 amino acids long. The CDR3, as DNA: TGTGCCAGCAGTGAACTAGCGGGAGGGAATGAGCAGTTCTTC. This codes for CASSELAGGNEQFF.

This clone was found a few times. This chain uses TRBV18 with TRBJ1-2; TRBD1 agrees at 7 bases. Germline lookup yields CDR1 KGHSH and CDR2 LQKENI. Trimming removed 6 bases from V and 4 bases from J; junction bases left unmatched: 5. This CDR3 has 13 residues. For the CDR3, the DNA is TGTGCCAGCTCGCTACAGGGGCTCTATGGCTACACCTTC. It codes for CASSLQGLYGYTF. Drawing the rest from reference TRBV18 and TRBJ1-2, the complete variable domain is NAGVMQNPRHLVRRRGQEARLRCSPMKGHSHVYWYRQLPEEGLKFMVYLQKENIIDESGMPKERFSAEFPKEGPSILRIQQVVRGDSAAYFCASSLQGLYGYTFGSGTRLTVV.

This clone was seen more than once but under ten times. The chain joins TRBV6-1 to TRBJ2-2; unclear D gene. CDR1 and CDR2 from the germline V gene are MNHNS and SASEGT. The CDR3 has 14 residues. Trimming took off 2 bases at V and 6 bases at J, with 10 bases between the two ends. CDR3 sequence (DNA): TGTGCCAGCAGTGAATCCCGGTGGTCCGGGGAGCTGTTTTTT. Its protein is CASSESRWSGELFF.